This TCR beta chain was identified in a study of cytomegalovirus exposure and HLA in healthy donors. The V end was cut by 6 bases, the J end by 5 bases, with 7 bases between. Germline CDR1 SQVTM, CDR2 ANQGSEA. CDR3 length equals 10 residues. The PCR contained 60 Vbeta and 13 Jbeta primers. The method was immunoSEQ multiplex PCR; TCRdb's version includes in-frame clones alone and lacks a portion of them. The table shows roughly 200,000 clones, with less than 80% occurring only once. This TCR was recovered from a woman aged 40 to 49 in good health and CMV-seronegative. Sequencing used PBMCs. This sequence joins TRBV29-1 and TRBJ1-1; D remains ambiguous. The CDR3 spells CSVAETEAFF. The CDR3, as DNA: TGCAGCGTCGCCGAGACTGAAGCTTTCTTT.